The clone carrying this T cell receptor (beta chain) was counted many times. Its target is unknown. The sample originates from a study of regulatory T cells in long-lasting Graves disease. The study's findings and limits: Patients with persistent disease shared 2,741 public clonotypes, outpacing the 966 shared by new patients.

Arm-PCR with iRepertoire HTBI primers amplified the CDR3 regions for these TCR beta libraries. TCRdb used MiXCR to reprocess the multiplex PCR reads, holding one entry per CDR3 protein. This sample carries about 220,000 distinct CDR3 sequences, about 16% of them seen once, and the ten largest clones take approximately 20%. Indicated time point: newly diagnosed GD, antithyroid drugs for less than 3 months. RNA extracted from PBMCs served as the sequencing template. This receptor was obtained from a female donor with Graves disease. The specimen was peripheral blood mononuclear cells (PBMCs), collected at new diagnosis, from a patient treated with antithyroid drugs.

CDR3 sequence (DNA): TGCAGCGTTCCCGACAGTCTCAGTCAGCCCCAGCATTTT. Protein product: CSVPDSLSQPQHF. This chain connects TRBV29-1 to TRBJ1-5; D might be TRBD1 (5 bases). Trimming shortened V by 5 bases and J by 6 bases, and 14 bases separated the two germline ends. Germline assignment: CDR1 SQVTM and CDR2 ANQGSEA. CDR3 length: 13 amino acids.